The 29 T cell receptor beta chains presented below share a single source sample, sequenced in a study of PD-1 blockade in classical Hodgkin lymphoma. Using immunoSEQ multiplex PCR, the repertoire was profiled, and TCRdb retains in-frame clones only, with some absent. The sample consists of roughly 20,000 clones, around 70% of them appearing once. Brentuximab vedotin exposure varied among the patients, all of whom had relapsed after autologous stem cell transplantation. The specimen was peripheral blood mononuclear cells (PBMCs), collected before the second cycle of nivolumab. Source of these receptors: a human donor with classical Hodgkin lymphoma.

The chain is built from TRBV10-3 and TRBJ2-2; D gene uncertain. The CDR3 sequence is 11 residues long. Trimming took off 6 bases at V and 8 bases at J, with 7 bases between the two ends. Germline V gene sequence: CDR1 ENHRY, CDR2 SYGVKD. CDR3 protein: CAIRGSGELFF. The DNA for the CDR3 is TGTGCCATCAGGGGTAGTGGGGAGCTGTTTTTT.

The V and J genes are TRBV6-5 and TRBJ1-5, with D possibly matching TRBD1 (5 bases). The germline gives CDR1 MNHEY, CDR2 SVGAGI. The germline V and J ends were trimmed by 6 bases and 7 bases, with 16 bases remaining between them. The CDR3 length is 14 residues. CDR3 loop: CASRASGGRQPQHF. CDR3 nucleotide sequence: TGTGCCAGCAGGGCTTCGGGGGGGAGGCAGCCCCAGCATTTT.

This clone appeared once. J is TRBJ2-7 and V is TRBV2; D is unresolved. The CDR3 is 13 residues long. V shed 8 bases and J shed 4 bases, with 15 bases lying between them. Germline-derived CDR1 and CDR2 are SNHLY and FYNNEI. The CDR3 loop is CASGKQLGYEQYF. The CDR3 DNA is TGTGCCAGCGGAAAACAGCTAGGGTACGAGCAGTACTTC.

The chain joins TRBV19 to TRBJ2-7; 7 nucleotides line up with TRBD1. The germline V gene encodes CDR1 LNHDA and CDR2 SQIVND (reference sequence). The CDR3 runs to 15 residues. V lost 3 bases, J lost 3 bases, and 8 bases stayed unmatched. CDR3 amino acids: CASSIGWDRSYEQYF. The CDR3 nucleotides read TGTGCCAGTAGTATCGGGTGGGACAGAAGCTACGAGCAGTACTTC.

On this clone: The limits of the CDR3 on the DNA are not certain, so only TCRdb's listed CDR3 is given. The rearrangement joins TRBV28 to TRBJ2-5. The CDR3 has 11 amino acids, counting both end residues. Germline-derived CDR1 and CDR2 are MDHEN and SYDVKM. The CDR3 sequence: CASSFLETQYF.

The chain is built from TRBV19 and TRBJ2-5; TRBD2 is a possible D gene (6 bases). The CDR3 sequence is 17 residues long. The germline V gene encodes CDR1 LNHDA and CDR2 SQIVND (reference sequence). V lost 0 bases and J lost 7, with 21 bases in between. The CDR3 is CASSIDSPSSVSGTQYF. In nucleotides, the CDR3 is TGTGCCAGTAGTATAGATTCTCCCTCTAGCGTCTCGGGGACCCAGTACTTC. Based on the CDR3 plus reference TRBV19 and TRBJ2-5, the full variable domain is DGGITQSPKYLFRKEGQNVTLSCEQNLNHDAMYWYRQDPGQGLRLIYYSQIVNDFQKGDIAEGYSVSREKKESFPLTVTSAQKNPTAFYLCASSIDSPSSVSGTQYFGPGTRLLVL.

The gene calls are TRBV7-9 and TRBJ2-7; 7 nucleotides match TRBD1. Germline V gives CDR1 SEHNR, CDR2 FQNEAQ (reference sequence). CDR3 length: 12 amino acids. J lost 6 bases, V lost 4 bases, and 3 bases had no gene match. The CDR3 loop is CASSSTGVEQYF. The CDR3 region has the DNA TGTGCCAGCAGCTCTACAGGGGTCGAGCAGTACTTC.

J is TRBJ1-1 and V is TRBV5-1, with a possible D match to TRBD1 (5 bases). The germline V and J ends were trimmed by 2 bases and 1 base, with 6 bases remaining between them. The CDR3 sequence is 13 residues long. Germline assignment: CDR1 SGHRS and CDR2 YFSETQ. The CDR3 DNA sequence: TGCGCCAGCAGCTTCACAGGGAACACTGAAGCTTTCTTT. This gives the protein CASSFTGNTEAFF.

The chain recombines TRBV10-3 with TRBJ2-1; 7 bases fit TRBD2. Trimming at V came to 4 bases and at J to 7 bases, leaving 7 bases not matched to a gene. CDR3 length: 14 amino acids. CDR1 is ENHRY and CDR2 is SYGVKD in the germline V gene. The CDR3 loop reads CAISGEGQNNEQFF. CDR3 nucleotide sequence: TGTGCCATCAGTGGGGAGGGCCAGAATAATGAGCAGTTCTTC.

The chain links TRBV6-4 to TRBJ2-1; the D gene is possibly TRBD1 (6 bases). This CDR3 is built from 15 residues. The germline gives CDR1 MRHNA, CDR2 SNTAGT. V lost 1 base and J 9 bases, leaving 16 bases between the germline ends. CDR3 bases: TGTGCCAGCAGTGACTGGAACAGGGACCGATCTGAGCAGTTCTTC. Protein product: CASSDWNRDRSEQFF.

The chain combines TRBV23-1 with TRBJ2-5, with no clear D. TRBV23-1 is recorded as an ORF, its role being uncertain. V shed 2 bases and J shed 5 bases, with 3 bases lying between them. This CDR3 region has 11 residues. This chain's CDR3 is CASSQRETQYF. In DNA form, the CDR3 reads TGCGCCAGCAGTCAAAGGGAGACCCAGTACTTC.

The rearrangement joins TRBV19 to TRBJ2-6; D possibly matches TRBD1 or TRBD2 (5 bases each). CDR1 and CDR2 from the germline V gene are LNHDA and SQIVND (reference sequence). The CDR3 runs to 15 residues. Trimming pared 3 bases from V and 0 bases from J, leaving 6 bases between. The CDR3 sequence is CASSMGDSGANVLTF. CDR3 nucleotides: TGTGCCAGTAGTATGGGGGACTCTGGGGCCAACGTCCTGACTTTC.

The V call is TRBV7-2, the J call TRBJ2-7; the D gene is possibly TRBD2 (6 bases). This CDR3 contains 14 residues. V gave up 5 bases and J gave up 2 bases, with 13 bases separating them. CDR1 and CDR2 from the germline V gene are SGHTA and FQGNSA. The CDR3 spells CASSPRDFPYEQYF. The CDR3 DNA reads as TGTGCCAGCAGCCCCCGGGACTTCCCCTACGAGCAGTACTTC. The full variable domain, with the rest looked up from reference TRBV7-2 and TRBJ2-7, is GAGVSQSPSNKVTEKGKDVELRCDPISGHTALYWYRQSLGQGLEFLIYFQGNSAPDKSGLPSDRFSAERTGGSVSTLTIQRTQQEDSAVYLCASSPRDFPYEQYFGPGTRLTVT.

Concerning this clone: One end of the junction is discordant with germline, which a read error may explain. The chain carries TRBV18 and TRBJ1-3; no firm D call. The CDR3 is made up of 16 amino acids. Germline CDR1 KGHSH, CDR2 LQKENI. This CDR3 reads CASSPPSALSRNTIYF. In DNA form, the CDR3 reads TGTGCCAGCTCACCACCGAGTGCCCTCTCTCGAAACACCATATATTTT.

CDR3 sequence (DNA): TGTGCCAGCAGCTTCGGGGTAGATACGGCAGATACGCAGTATTTT. Protein sequence: CASSFGVDTADTQYF. This chain joins TRBV11-3 and TRBJ2-3, with D perhaps matching TRBD2 (5 bases). The length of the CDR3 is 15 residues. Germline values: CDR1 SGHNT, CDR2 YENEEA. Trimming shortened V by 3 bases and J by 4 bases, and 14 bases separated the two germline ends. The full variable domain, its missing parts supplied by reference TRBV11-3 and TRBJ2-3, is EAGVVQSPRYKIIEKKQPVAFWCNPISGHNTLYWYLQNLGQGPELLIRYENEEAVDDSQLPKDRFSAERLKGVDSTLKIQPAELGDSAVYLCASSFGVDTADTQYFGPGTRLTVL.

Only a few counts were recorded for this clone. This sequence joins TRBV6-5 and TRBJ2-7, with 9 bases lining up with TRBD1. In germline, CDR1 is MNHEY, CDR2 SVGAGI. V shed 5 bases and J 5 bases; nucleotides not matched to a gene: 7. The CDR3 sequence is 14 residues long. CDR3 in DNA: TGTGCCAGCAGTGAACACAGGGGGCAGGACGAGCAGTACTTC. Residues: CASSEHRGQDEQYF.

The rearrangement uses TRBV7-9 and TRBJ2-3; 7 bases agree with TRBD1. Losses at the gene ends were 5 bases for V and 4 bases for J; bases not matched to a gene: 12. The CDR3 is 16 residues long. Germline assignment: CDR1 SEHNR and CDR2 FQNEAQ (reference sequence). The CDR3 DNA follows: TGTGCCAGCAGCGCAACGTCCGGGACAGAATCAGATACGCAGTATTTT. Translation gives CASSATSGTESDTQYF.

In this sample, this clone turned up a few times. The chain uses TRBV28 and TRBJ1-2; 7 bases align to TRBD1. Per the germline V gene, CDR1 is MDHEN and CDR2 is SYDVKM. This CDR3 has 14 residues. Unmatched junction bases numbered 4, after V lost 2 bases and J lost 4 bases. As DNA, the CDR3 is TGTGCCAGCAGTTTACCGCAGGGGGGCTATGGCTACACCTTC. It encodes CASSLPQGGYGYTF.

V and J are TRBV11-2 and TRBJ1-2; possible D gene TRBD1, 5 bases. This CDR3 contains 13 residues. The ends were cut back, 3 bases at V and 8 bases at J, with 13 bases in the middle. Germline loops: CDR1 SGHAT, CDR2 FQNNGV. CDR3 loop: CASSLGLDRGYTF. In DNA, the CDR3 is TGTGCCAGCAGCTTGGGACTGGATAGGGGCTACACCTTC.

DNA for the CDR3: TGTGCCAGCAGATCAGGGGGCCGGGGCACAGATACGCAGTATTTT. It specifies CASRSGGRGTDTQYF. The chain couples TRBV6-1 to TRBJ2-3, with 8 bases identical to TRBD1. Germline assignment: CDR1 MNHNS and CDR2 SASEGT. The CDR3 covers 15 residues. After removal of 6 bases from V and 1 base from J, the junction contained 6 bases not matched to a gene.

This clone is medium-sized within its sample. Written as DNA, the CDR3 is TGTGCCAGCAGAGCCCGGGACACCACCTCCTACGAGCAGTACTTC. Translated: CASRARDTTSYEQYF. The chain joins TRBV6-1 to TRBJ2-7; a possible D gene is TRBD1 (6 bases). The germline gives CDR1 MNHNS, CDR2 SASEGT. The CDR3 is 15 residues long. V shed 6 bases and J shed 0 bases, with 15 bases lying between them.

The rearrangement joins TRBV30 to TRBJ2-3; tentatively, D is TRBD1 or TRBD2 (6 bases each). With 7 bases removed from V and 6 bases from J, the gap between germline ends came to 14 bases. Per the germline V gene, CDR1 is GTSNPN and CDR2 is SVGIG (reference sequence). CDR3 size: 12 residues. CDR3 DNA sequence: TGTGCCTACCTTTCCGGGGGCGATACGCAGTATTTT. Translating gives CAYLSGGDTQYF.

CDR3: CATSTRDSEETQYF. The CDR3 region has the DNA TGTGCCACCAGCACCCGGGACAGCGAAGAGACCCAGTACTTC. V and J are TRBV15 and TRBJ2-5; TRBD1 aligns across 7 bases. V was clipped by 4 bases and J by 3 bases; unmatched bases: 5. Per the germline V gene, CDR1 is LNHNV and CDR2 is YYDKDF (reference sequence). The CDR3 contains 14 residues.

V gene TRBV4-1 combines with J gene TRBJ2-7; D perhaps matches TRBD2 (5 bases). V lost 1 base and J lost 0, with 16 bases in between. Germline CDR1 MGHRA, CDR2 YSYEKL. The CDR3 runs to 17 residues. CDR3 amino acids: CASSQAPLAGNSYEQYF. The CDR3, as DNA: TGCGCCAGCAGCCAAGCCCCCTTGGCGGGCAACTCCTACGAGCAGTACTTC.

The J gene is TRBJ1-3, the V gene TRBV19; 7 bases are shared with TRBD1. In germline, CDR1 is LNHDA, CDR2 SQIVND (reference sequence). CDR3 length: 13 amino acids. With 6 bases clipped from V and 6 bases from J, the junction kept 5 bases outside the gene matches. In DNA form, the CDR3 reads TGTGCCAGTAGCCCCGGGACAGTAAACACCATATATTTT. As protein: CASSPGTVNTIYF.

The chain carries TRBV5-8 and TRBJ1-5; 9 nucleotides match TRBD1. CDR1 SGHTS and CDR2 YDEGEE come from the germline V gene. V lost 5 bases, J lost 4 bases, and 7 bases stayed unmatched. The length of the CDR3 is 15 residues. The CDR3 sequence is CASRPRDRENQPQHF. The CDR3 DNA reads as TGTGCCAGCAGACCCCGGGACAGGGAAAATCAGCCCCAGCATTTT.

The chain is built from TRBV7-8 and TRBJ1-1; 10 bases match TRBD1. The junction had 6 bases not matched to a gene; V was cut back by 1 base and J by 4 bases. The CDR3 runs to 16 residues. Germline-derived CDR1 and CDR2 are SGHVS and FQNEAQ. The CDR3 coding sequence is TGTGCCAGCAGCTTAGATAAGGGACAGGGGATCACTGAAGCTTTCTTT. The encoded protein is CASSLDKGQGITEAFF.

V gene TRBV5-1 combines with J gene TRBJ1-2, with 7 bases matching TRBD1. The V segment lost 5 bases and the J segment 2 bases; nucleotides outside the gene matches: 9. Germline V gives CDR1 SGHRS, CDR2 YFSETQ. The CDR3 totals 15 residues. The CDR3 DNA sequence: TGCGCCAGCAGGCAAGGACAGGTCCTGAACTATGGCTACACCTTC. Translated, it gives CASRQGQVLNYGYTF. The full variable domain, completed using reference TRBV5-1 and TRBJ1-2, is KAGVTQTPRYLIKTRGQQVTLSCSPISGHRSVSWYQQTPGQGLQFLFEYFSETQRNKGNFPGRFSGRQFSNSRSEMNVSTLELGDSALYLCASRQGQVLNYGYTFGSGTRLTVV.

Here the CDR3 reads CASSFRDRDYEQYF. The CDR3 bases are TGTGCCAGCAGCTTCAGGGACAGAGACTACGAGCAGTACTTC. The chain recombines TRBV7-8 with TRBJ2-7; 7 bases agree with TRBD1. This CDR3 is 14 amino acids long. Germline values: CDR1 SGHVS, CDR2 FQNEAQ. Unmatched junction bases numbered 5, after V lost 3 bases and J lost 3 bases. Together with reference TRBV7-8 and TRBJ2-7, the CDR3 gives the full variable domain: GAGVSQSPRYKVAKRGQDVALRCDPISGHVSLFWYQQALGQGPEFLTYFQNEAQLDKSGLPSDRFFAERPEGSVSTLKIQRTQQEDSAVYLCASSFRDRDYEQYFGPGTRLTVT.